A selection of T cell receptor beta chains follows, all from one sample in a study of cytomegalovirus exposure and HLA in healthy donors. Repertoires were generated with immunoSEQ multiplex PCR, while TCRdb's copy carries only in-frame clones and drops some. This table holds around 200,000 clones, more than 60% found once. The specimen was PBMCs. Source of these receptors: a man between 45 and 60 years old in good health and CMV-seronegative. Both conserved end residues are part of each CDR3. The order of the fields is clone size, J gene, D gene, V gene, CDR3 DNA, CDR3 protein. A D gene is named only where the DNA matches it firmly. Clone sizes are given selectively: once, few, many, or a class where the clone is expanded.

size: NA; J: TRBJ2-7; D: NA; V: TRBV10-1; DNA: TGCGCCAGCGGGCCTTTAGAGTGCAACGAGCAGTACTTC; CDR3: CASGPLECNEQYF
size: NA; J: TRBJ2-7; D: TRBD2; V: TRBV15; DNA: TGTGCCACCAGCAGAGATGGGACTAGCGGGAGGCACGAGCAGTACTTC; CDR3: CATSRDGTSGRHEQYF
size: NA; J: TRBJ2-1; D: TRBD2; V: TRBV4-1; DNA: TGCGCCAGCAGCCAAGACGTAGCGGGAGGTATGAGTGAGCAGTTCTTC; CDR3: CASSQDVAGGMSEQFF
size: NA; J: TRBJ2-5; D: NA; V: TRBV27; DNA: TGTGCCAGCAGTTCCAATTCAGAGACCCAGTACTTC; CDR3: CASSSNSETQYF
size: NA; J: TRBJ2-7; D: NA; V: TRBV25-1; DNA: TGTGCCAGCAGCCGGACAGAAGAGCAGTACTTC; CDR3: CASSRTEEQYF
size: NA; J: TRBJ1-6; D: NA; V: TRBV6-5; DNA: TGTGCCAGCACCTTCACAGGGACGGGATCACCCCTCCACTTT; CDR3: CASTFTGTGSPLHF
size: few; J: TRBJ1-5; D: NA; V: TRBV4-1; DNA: TGCGCCAGCAGCCACCTTTACAGGGCGAGCAATCAGCCCCAGCATTTT; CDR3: CASSHLYRASNQPQHF
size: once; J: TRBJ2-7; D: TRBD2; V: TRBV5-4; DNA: TGTGCCAGCAGTTCCCCGGGTCTAGCGGGAGTCTTCGAGCAGTACTTC; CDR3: CASSSPGLAGVFEQYF
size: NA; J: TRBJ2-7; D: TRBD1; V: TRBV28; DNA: TGTGCCAGCAGTGCCGGGACAGGGACATACTTC; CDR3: CASSAGTGTYF
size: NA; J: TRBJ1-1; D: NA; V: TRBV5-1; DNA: TGCGCCAGCAGCTTGTGGGGCTCGAACACTGAAGCTTTCTTT; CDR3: CASSLWGSNTEAFF
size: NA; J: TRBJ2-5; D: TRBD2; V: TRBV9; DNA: TGTGCCAGCACCTCTGCGGGAGGGCTGGGGGAGACCCAGTACTTC; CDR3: CASTSAGGLGETQYF
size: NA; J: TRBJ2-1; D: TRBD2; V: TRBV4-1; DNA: TGCGCCAGCAGCGCTAGCGGGAGTCATGACAATGAGCAGTTCTTC; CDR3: CASSASGSHDNEQFF
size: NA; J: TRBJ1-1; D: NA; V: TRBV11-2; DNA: TGTGCCAGCAGCCGCAGGGCGAACACTGAAGCTTTCTTT; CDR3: CASSRRANTEAFF
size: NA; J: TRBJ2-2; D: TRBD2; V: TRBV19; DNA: TGTGCCAGTAGTATTTCCGGGCCAGCGGGAGGTACCGGGGAGCTGTTTTTT; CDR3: CASSISGPAGGTGELFF
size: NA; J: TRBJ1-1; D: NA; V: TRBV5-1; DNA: TGCGCCAGCAGCTCCCTCCAAGGGGGGGGGATGAACACTGAAGCTTTCTTT; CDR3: CASSSLQGGGMNTEAFF
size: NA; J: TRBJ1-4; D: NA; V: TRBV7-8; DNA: TGTGCCAGCAGCTTATATTGGCAGGCGAATGAAAAACTGTTTTTT; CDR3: CASSLYWQANEKLFF
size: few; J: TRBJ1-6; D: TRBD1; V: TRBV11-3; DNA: TGTGCCAGCAGCTTAGAGGGGCCGGACAGGGACGATTCACCCCTCCACTTT; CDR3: CASSLEGPDRDDSPLHF
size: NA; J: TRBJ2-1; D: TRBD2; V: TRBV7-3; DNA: TGTGCCAGCAGCCGGAGCGGGAGCGGTGAGCAGTTCTTC; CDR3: CASSRSGSGEQFF
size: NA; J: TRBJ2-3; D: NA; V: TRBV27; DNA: TGTGCCAGCACCACGACTAGTCCCTACACAGATACGCAGTATTTT; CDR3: CASTTTSPYTDTQYF
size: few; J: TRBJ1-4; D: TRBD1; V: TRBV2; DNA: TGTGCCAGCAGTCCCCGAACAGGGGGGGAAGAAAAACTGTTTTTT; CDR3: CASSPRTGGEEKLFF
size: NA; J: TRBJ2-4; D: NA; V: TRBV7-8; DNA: TGTGCCAGCAGCTTAGAACTGCTCAAAAACATTCAGTACTTC; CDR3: CASSLELLKNIQYF
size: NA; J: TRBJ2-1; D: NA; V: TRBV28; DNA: TGTGCCAGCAGTTCGGACCGGGGTCCGAAGAACAATGAGCAGTTCTTC; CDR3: CASSSDRGPKNNEQFF
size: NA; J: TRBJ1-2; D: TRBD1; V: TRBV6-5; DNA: TGTGCCAGCAGTTACTTCGACAGGGGGTATGGCTACACCTTC; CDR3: CASSYFDRGYGYTF
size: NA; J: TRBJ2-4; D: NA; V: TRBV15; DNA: TGTGCCACCAGCACGAGAGTCGGAAACATTCAGTACTTC; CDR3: CATSTRVGNIQYF
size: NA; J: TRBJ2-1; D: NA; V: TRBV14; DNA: TGTGCCAGCAGCCAGGATGGGGGTAGGGGGATATACAATGAGCAGTTCTTC; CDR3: CASSQDGGRGIYNEQFF
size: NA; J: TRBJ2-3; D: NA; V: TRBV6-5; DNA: TGTGCCAGCAGAGATAAGCGGGCAGCTACAGATACGCAGTATTTT; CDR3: CASRDKRAATDTQYF
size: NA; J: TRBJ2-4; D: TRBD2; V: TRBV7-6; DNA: TGTGCCAGCAGCTTAGTCCCTAGCGGGGGATCGCTAGCCAAAAACATTCAGTACTTC; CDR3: CASSLVPSGGSLAKNIQYF
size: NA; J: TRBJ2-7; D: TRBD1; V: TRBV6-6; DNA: TGTGCCAGCACCCCCCGCAAACAGGGGGGATCCTACGAGCAGTACTTC; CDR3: CASTPRKQGGSYEQYF
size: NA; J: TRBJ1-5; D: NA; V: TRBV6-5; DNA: TGTGCCAGCAGTGACCAGGATCCTTGGCAGCCCCAGCATTTT; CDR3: CASSDQDPWQPQHF
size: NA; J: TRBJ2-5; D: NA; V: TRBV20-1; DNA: TGCAGTGTACCCTCCTATGAGACCCAGTACTTC; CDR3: CSVPSYETQYF
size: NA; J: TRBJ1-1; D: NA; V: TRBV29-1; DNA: TGCAGCGCCGAGGGCCGGGACGGGGGGAGGGCTGAAGCTTTCTTT; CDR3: CSAEGRDGGRAEAFF
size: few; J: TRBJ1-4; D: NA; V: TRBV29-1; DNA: TGCAGCGTTGAACGGACGGGGTTGGGGGAAAAACTGTTTTTT; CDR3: CSVERTGLGEKLFF
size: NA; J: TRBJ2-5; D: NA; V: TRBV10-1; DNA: TGCGCCAGCAGTGCTTGGCAGGGAAGGACCCAGTACTTC; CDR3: CASSAWQGRTQYF
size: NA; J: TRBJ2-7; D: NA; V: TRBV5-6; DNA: TGTGCCAGCAGCTTGACGCCCACAGGGATCTACGAGCAGTACTTC; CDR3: CASSLTPTGIYEQYF
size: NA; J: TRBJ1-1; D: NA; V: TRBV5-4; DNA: TGTGCCAGCAGCTCCCAGGGGAAGGGTGGAGGAGGTACTGAAGCTTTCTTT; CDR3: CASSSQGKGGGGTEAFF
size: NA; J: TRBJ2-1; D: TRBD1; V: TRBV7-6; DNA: TGTGCCAGCAGCTCATGGACAGGGCCGAGGGAGCAGTTCTTC; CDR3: CASSSWTGPREQFF
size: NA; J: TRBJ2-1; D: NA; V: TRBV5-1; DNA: TGCGCCAGCAGCTTGGTCGGCGGTCTTCCCTACAATGAGCAGTTCTTC; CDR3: CASSLVGGLPYNEQFF
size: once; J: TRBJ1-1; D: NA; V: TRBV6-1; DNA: TGTGCCAGCAGTGAAGTAGTCCCTCGATCGTTGGGCTTCTTT; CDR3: CASSEVVPRSLGFF
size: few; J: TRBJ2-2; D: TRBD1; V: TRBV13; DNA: TGTGCCAGCAGCCGGGGGGACAGGGGGTTTCCCGGGGAGCTGTTTTTT; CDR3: CASSRGDRGFPGELFF
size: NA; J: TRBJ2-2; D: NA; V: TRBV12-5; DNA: TGTGCTAGTGGTTTGGTAGTGTCAGGCGGGGAGCTGTTTTTT; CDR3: CASGLVVSGGELFF
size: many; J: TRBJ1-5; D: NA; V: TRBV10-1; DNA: TGCGCCTCCCTAGCGGTAATTAGCAATCAGCCCCAGCATTTT; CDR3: CASLAVISNQPQHF
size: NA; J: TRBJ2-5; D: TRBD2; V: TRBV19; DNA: TGTGCCAGTAGCAGACTAGCGGGAGCGCGGGGGGAGACCCAGTACTTC; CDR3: CASSRLAGARGETQYF
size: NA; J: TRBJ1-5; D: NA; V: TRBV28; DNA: TGTGCCAGCAGTAGTTCCTATAGCAATCAGCCCCAGCATTTT; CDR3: CASSSSYSNQPQHF
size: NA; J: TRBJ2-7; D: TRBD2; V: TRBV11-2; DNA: TGTGCCAGCAGCTTAAGTCAGCGGGAGGGCTACGAGCAGTACTTC; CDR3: CASSLSQREGYEQYF
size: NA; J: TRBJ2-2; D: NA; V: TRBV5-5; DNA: TGTGCCAGCAATACTGCGGCTGGGACCGGGGAGCTGTTTTTT; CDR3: CASNTAAGTGELFF
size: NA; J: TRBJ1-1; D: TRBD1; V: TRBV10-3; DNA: TGTGCCATCTCCTGGACAGGGGGCGCAGATGAAGCTTTCTTT; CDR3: CAISWTGGADEAFF